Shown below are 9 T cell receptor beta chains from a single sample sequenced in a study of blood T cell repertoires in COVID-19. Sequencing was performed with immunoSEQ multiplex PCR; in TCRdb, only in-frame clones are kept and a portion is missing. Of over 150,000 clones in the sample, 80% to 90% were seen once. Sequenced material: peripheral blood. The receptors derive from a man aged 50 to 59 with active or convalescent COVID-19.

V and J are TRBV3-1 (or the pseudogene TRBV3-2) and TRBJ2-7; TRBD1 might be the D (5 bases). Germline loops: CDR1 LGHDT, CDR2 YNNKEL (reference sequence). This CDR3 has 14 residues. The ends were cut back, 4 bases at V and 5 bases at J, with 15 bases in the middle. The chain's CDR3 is CASSPGQFPHEQYF. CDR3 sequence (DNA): TGTGCCAGCAGCCCAGGGCAATTTCCCCACGAGCAGTACTTC.

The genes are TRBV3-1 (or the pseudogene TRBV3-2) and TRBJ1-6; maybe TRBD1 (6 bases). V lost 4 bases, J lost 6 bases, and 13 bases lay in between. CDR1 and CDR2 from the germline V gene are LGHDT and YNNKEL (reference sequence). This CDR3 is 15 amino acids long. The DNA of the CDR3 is TGTGCCAGCAGCCGACAACAGGGTGGTAATTCACCCCTCCACTTT. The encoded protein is CASSRQQGGNSPLHF.

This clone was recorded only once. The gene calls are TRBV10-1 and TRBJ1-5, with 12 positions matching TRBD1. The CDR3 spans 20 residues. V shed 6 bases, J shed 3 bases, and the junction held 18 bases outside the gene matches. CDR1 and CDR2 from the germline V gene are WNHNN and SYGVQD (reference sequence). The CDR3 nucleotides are TGCGCCAGCAGAACACCCCCGGGACAGGGGGCCCAGGGTTTCAATCAGCCCCAGCATTTT. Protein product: CASRTPPGQGAQGFNQPQHF.

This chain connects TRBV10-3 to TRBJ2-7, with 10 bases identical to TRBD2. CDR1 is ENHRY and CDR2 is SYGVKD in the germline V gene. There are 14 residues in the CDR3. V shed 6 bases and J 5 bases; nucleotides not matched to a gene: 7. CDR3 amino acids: CAIRIAGGSNEQYF. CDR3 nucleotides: TGTGCCATCAGAATAGCGGGAGGATCCAACGAGCAGTACTTC.

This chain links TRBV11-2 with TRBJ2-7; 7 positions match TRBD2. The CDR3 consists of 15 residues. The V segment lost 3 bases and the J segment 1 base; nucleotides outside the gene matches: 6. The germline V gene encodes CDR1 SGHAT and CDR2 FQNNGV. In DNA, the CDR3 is TGTGCCAGCAGCTTCACCCAGGGACTATCCTACGAGCAGTACTTC. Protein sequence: CASSFTQGLSYEQYF.

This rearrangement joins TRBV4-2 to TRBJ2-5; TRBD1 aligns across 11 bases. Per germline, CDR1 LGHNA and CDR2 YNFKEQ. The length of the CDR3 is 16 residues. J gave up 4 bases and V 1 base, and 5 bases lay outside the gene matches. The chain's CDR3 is CASSQVGGTGGETQYF. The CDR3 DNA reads TGTGCCAGCAGCCAAGTGGGGGGGACAGGGGGAGAGACCCAGTACTTC.

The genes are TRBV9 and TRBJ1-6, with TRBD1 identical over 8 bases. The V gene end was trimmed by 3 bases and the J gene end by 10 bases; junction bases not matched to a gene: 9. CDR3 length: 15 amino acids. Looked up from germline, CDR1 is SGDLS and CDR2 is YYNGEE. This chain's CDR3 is CASSAQTGDRSPLHF. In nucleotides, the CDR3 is TGTGCCAGCAGCGCCCAGACAGGGGACCGATCACCCCTCCACTTT.

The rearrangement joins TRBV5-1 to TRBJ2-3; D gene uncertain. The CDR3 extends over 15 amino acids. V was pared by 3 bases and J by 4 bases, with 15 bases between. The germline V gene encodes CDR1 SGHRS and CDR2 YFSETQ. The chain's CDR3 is CASSSSMSQADTQYF. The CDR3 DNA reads TGCGCCAGCAGCTCGAGCATGAGCCAGGCAGATACGCAGTATTTT.

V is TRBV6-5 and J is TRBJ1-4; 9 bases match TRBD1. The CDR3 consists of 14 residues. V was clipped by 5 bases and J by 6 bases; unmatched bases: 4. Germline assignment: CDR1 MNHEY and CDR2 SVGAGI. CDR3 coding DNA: TGTGCCAGCAGTACCGGGACAGGGTATGAAAAACTGTTTTTT. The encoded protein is CASSTGTGYEKLFF.